Reported below is one T cell receptor (beta chain). This clonotype has ten or more counts. Its cognate antigen has yet to be identified. No base-level quality is on record; no much larger clone is a single base apart. The data stem from a study of neurological immune-mediated disorders (dated by TCRdb to the late 2010s). Notes on the research overall: Using UMI-based sequencing, the study compared peripheral blood TCR-beta repertoires from patients with HTLV-I-associated myelopathy (HAM/TSP), patients with multiple sclerosis, and healthy controls. The roughly 110 TCR-beta libraries included longitudinal samples, technical triplicates and paired sorted CD4+ and CD8+ T-cell subsets alongside PBMC samples. Longitudinal HAM/TSP donors and healthy donors each had 3 time-points at intervals of about 3-40 months. The cohort included 68 subjects: roughly 14 with HAM/TSP, some 34 with multiple sclerosis, and around 20 healthy controls.

The meaning of the sample's time point label: longitudinal time-point 2. For unsorted PBMC libraries, 2 million PBMCs were used after storage in RNAlater at -80 degrees C until RNA extraction. Peripheral blood was subjected to Ficoll-Hypaque density gradient centrifugation to isolate PBMCs, which were then cryopreserved in liquid nitrogen. To synthesize cDNA, template-switch 5'RACE was performed with a primer carrying a 10-nucleotide random unique molecular identifier so that each TCR transcript was tagged. Over 180 million TCR-beta sequences, covering 15-18 subjects, were produced in each sequencing run. Total RNA was extracted with the RNeasy kit. The KAPA Real-time Library Amplification kit was used to amplify TCR-beta VDJ regions with primers for the TCR constant region and the 5'RACE anchor. Sample indexes and Illumina adaptors were added in a first PCR, and a second PCR then increased library yield. After purification with Ampure beads, the TCR product of roughly 650 bp was size-selected on a 2% E-gel SizeSelection system. Before pooling, library quality was checked on a Bioanalyzer, concentration was measured with Qubit, and libraries were quantified with the Kapa Library Quantification kit. An Illumina HiSeq 2500 sequenced the libraries paired-end 2 x 150 bp. To increase sequence diversity, about 25-31% phiX was spiked into each library pool. As for the original processing: The UMI-based MiGEC pipeline processed quality-filtered reads and removed over 85% of raw TCR sequences during error correction. VDJ genes were aligned to IMGT germline references, and each clonotype was defined by a unique CDR3 amino acid sequence together with V-J genes. VDJtools evaluated clonal expansion, Shannon diversity and CDR3 relatedness (CalcPairwiseDistances, ClusterSamples); CLCbio workbench built phylogenetic trees. A clone was classed as expanded if it had 8 or more unique UMIs, a cutoff based on coefficient-of-variation modelling across technical triplicates. TCRdb itself trimmed the public reads at Q25 with fastp, ran MiXCR and retained productive beta chains. Each entry merges the rows of one CDR3 protein and shows their most common DNA and genes. TCRdb assigned the V and J calls; the authors' analysis was not used. The sample table holds some 100,000 distinct CDR3 sequences, of which around 14% were seen once. The ten largest account for around 5% of the sample.

The full study reports these points: Expanded clones from different subjects shared no identical CDR3 amino acid sequences, which suggests that TCR-beta repertoires were private in all groups. TCR clonal expansion was highest in HAM/TSP patients and lowest in MS patients, with MS patients falling below even healthy controls.

From a lookup of the germline V gene (reference sequence), CDR1 and CDR2 are DFQATT and SNEGSKA. Taken from cysteine to phenylalanine, the CDR3 has 14 residues. The kept DNA is CDR3 alone, 42 bases in frame from the first base. From V the trimming removes 5 bases and from J it removes 7 bases, while the gene matches leave 5 bases of the junction unaccounted for. The sequenced sample was PBMCs. Recombination joined TRBV20-1 with TRBJ2-1; 13 bases in the middle match TRBD2. This receptor was taken from a female donor with HTLV-1-associated myelopathy (HAM/TSP). The CDR3 here reads CSAQTSGGTNEQFF. The sequenced DNA: TGCAGTGCTCAGACTAGCGGGGGGACAAATGAGCAGTTCTTC.